This TCR beta chain comes out of a study of regulatory T cells in long-lasting Graves disease. The germline gives CDR1 SQVTM, CDR2 ANQGSEA. The CDR3 has 12 amino acids. Time point here: newly diagnosed GD, antithyroid drugs for less than 3 months. PBMC RNA served as the TCR library source. For TCR beta, libraries came from iRepertoire HTBI primers and Arm-PCR of CDR3 regions. MiXCR, run by TCRdb on the multiplex PCR reads, gives a single entry per CDR3 protein. The table has about 530,000 distinct CDR3 sequences, more than 15% seen once; the top ten hold around 25%. Notes on this clonotype: One end of the junction fails to match germline, which may point to a read error.

These sequences were also reported in another study, on T cells in Graves' hyperthyroidism and ophthalmopathy. As that study records: Stability of Graves' hyperthyroidism was defined as absent ophthalmopathy progression within 18 months. Exclusion of a patient resulted from uncontrolled infection, other autoimmune disease, pregnancy or lactation. A model of 13 V-J pairs discriminated ophthalmopathy from stable hyperthyroidism.

The chain combines TRBV29-1 with TRBJ2-5, with D maybe TRBD2 (5 bases). This TCR was recovered from a woman aged 35-65 years with Graves disease. The material sequenced was peripheral blood mononuclear cells (PBMCs), taken at new diagnosis, from a patient treated with antithyroid drugs. The CDR3 nucleotides read TGCAGCGTCCGAGTGGGAGAAGAGACCCAGTGCTTC. The encoded protein is CSVRVGEETQCF.